The rows below give T cell receptor beta chains drawn from one sample of a study of shared clonotypes between healthy human individuals. Profiling relied on immunoSEQ multiplex PCR, and the TCRdb table lists in-frame clones only, not all of them. The table shows approximately 480,000 clones, with roughly 85% occurring only once. Sequencing was carried out using PBMCs. All receptors come from a woman between 35 and 50 years old in good health. Some clones in this sample may be carry-over from other donors' samples. Each CDR3 is given with its conserved first and last residue. The order of the fields is V gene, CDR3 length, J gene, CDR3 protein.

TRBV7-7	16	TRBJ2-3	CASSPLSSGSTDTQYF
TRBV15	16	TRBJ2-3	CATSRDRLAGTDTQYF
TRBV5-1	14	TRBJ2-1	CASSSGLLLDEQFF
TRBV19	16	TRBJ1-3	CASSRRGRSSGNTIYF
TRBV5-1	15	TRBJ2-1	CASSLGTGGNNEQFF
TRBV19	15	TRBJ2-7	CASSIASGRIYEQYF
TRBV2	15	TRBJ2-1	CASSVSVPLYNEQFF
TRBV7-9	14	TRBJ2-1	CAFLAGSSYNEQFF
TRBV5-1	16	TRBJ2-2	CASRGGLAGATGELFF
TRBV27	16	TRBJ2-5	CASSLSPEGVQETQYF
TRBV5-1	16	TRBJ1-1	CASSRLGGLANTEAFF
TRBV18	17	TRBJ1-3	CASSPPYLGGSGNTIYF
TRBV11-2	15	TRBJ1-3	CASSLYGILGNTIYF
TRBV11-3	13	TRBJ1-1	CASSLDRGTEAFF
TRBV5-1	16	TRBJ1-2	CASSLGPRQPTKGYTF
TRBV18	16	TRBJ1-1	CASSTASGGENTEAFF
TRBV28	12	TRBJ1-2	CASSLTGFGYTF
TRBV9	14	TRBJ2-1	CASSPRGSYNEQFF
TRBV18	13	TRBJ1-3	CASSREAGNTIYF
TRBV5-1	14	TRBJ2-7	CASSRQTGAYEQYF
TRBV23-1	15	TRBJ2-7	CASSPRTGCAHERYF
TRBV5-1	15	-	CASSGGLAGSYEQYF
TRBV2	15	TRBJ1-5	CASRREFTSNQPQHF
TRBV6-1	17	TRBJ2-1	CASSGPLTSGTRNEQFF
TRBV18	16	TRBJ1-2	CASSPVPGQGAYGYTF
TRBV4-1	15	TRBJ2-5	CASSQDSSGSIGQYF
TRBV19	14	TRBJ2-2	CASSGTGGAGELFF
TRBV10-3	21	TRBJ2-1	CAISEPHRGSGRARSYNEQFF
TRBV5-4	14	TRBJ1-2	CASSLAGANYGYTF
TRBV28	12	TRBJ1-2	CASIRANYGYTF
TRBV7-2	15	TRBJ1-1	CASSPPPGGDTEAFF
TRBV7-8	15	TRBJ2-2	CASSMTSGSTGELFF
TRBV10-3	12	TRBJ2-1	CAISESRDEQFF
TRBV11-2	12	TRBJ1-1	CASSFDYSEAFF
TRBV11-1	14	TRBJ2-7	CASSLRTGDGEQYF
TRBV11-2	14	TRBJ2-1	CASSLDRGGNEQFF
TRBV19	15	TRBJ2-5	CASMEGLGGQETQYF
TRBV19	15	TRBJ2-2	CASSIRQGYTGELFF
TRBV10-3	14	TRBJ1-3	CAIRRGETGNTIYF
TRBV30	14	TRBJ2-3	CAWSVGTEADTQYF
TRBV5-1	13	TRBJ1-1	CASSVTGNTEAFF
TRBV7-3	13	TRBJ2-1	CASSLQSGREQFF
TRBV7-2	15	TRBJ2-2	CASSLRGSNTGELFF
TRBV29-1	14	TRBJ2-3	CSVAKGQGMDTQYF
TRBV5-4	15	TRBJ2-7	CASSPQTGASYEQYF
TRBV9	17	TRBJ2-5	CASSVGGGLAGEETQYF
TRBV30	11	TRBJ2-5	CAWNREETQYF
TRBV7-9	15	TRBJ2-1	CASSVAGGLKNEQFF
TRBV9	15	TRBJ2-1	CASSVAGGSYNEQFF
TRBV7-9	19	TRBJ2-3	CASSLKVRASGKGADTQYF
TRBV4-3	16	TRBJ1-4	CASSQGNRGVGEKLFF
TRBV11-2	15	TRBJ2-1	CASSSLGLVLNEQFF
TRBV4-3	13	TRBJ2-2	CASSLVGPGELFF